Each of the 7 T cell receptor beta chains below was sequenced from the same sample in a study of blood T cells in healthy people across ages. PCR was performed a second time for about 7 to 11 cycles using a sample-barcoded 5' primer and a J-beta primer mix. Using its own MiXCR run on the 5' RACE reads, TCRdb lists one record per CDR3 protein. The data show 1,300,000 or so distinct CDR3 sequences, 55% to 75% seen once. Sample: blood. The source is a young man in good health.

The chain has TRBV29-1 and TRBJ1-1, with D hard to call. V lost 2 bases, J lost 1 base, and 11 bases lay in between. Germline assignment: CDR1 SQVTM and CDR2 ANQGSEA. The length of the CDR3 is 14 residues. The CDR3 DNA follows: TGCAGCGTTGAATCGTGGGAATGGAACACTGAAGCTTTCTTT. Translating it yields CSVESWEWNTEAFF.

The rearrangement links TRBV29-1 to TRBJ2-2, with D possibly called TRBD1 or TRBD2 (6 bases each). This CDR3 comprises 12 residues. Germline V gene sequence: CDR1 SQVTM, CDR2 ANQGSEA. V was cut by 7 bases and J by 8 bases, with 14 bases left in between. CDR3 loop: CSGIRGQGELFF. For the CDR3, the DNA is TGCAGCGGAATCCGGGGGCAAGGGGAGCTGTTTTTT.

The rearrangement links TRBV28 to TRBJ2-5; D is unclear. V lost 6 bases, J lost 5 bases, and 16 bases lay in between. From germline, CDR1 is MDHEN and CDR2 SYDVKM. The CDR3 is made up of 14 amino acids. CDR3 nucleotide sequence: TGTGCCAGCAGCCCCGGATATCAAGGGGAGACCCAGTACTTC. Translated, it gives CASSPGYQGETQYF.

This chain links TRBV20-1 with TRBJ2-7; 9 nucleotides align to TRBD1. Germline V gene data show CDR1 as DFQATT and CDR2 as SNEGSKA (reference sequence). Trimming at V came to 6 bases and at J to 2 bases, leaving 8 bases not matched to a gene. The length of the CDR3 is 14 residues. CDR3 sequence (DNA): TGCAGTGCAGAGGGACAGGGACCTACCTACGAGCAGTACTTC. Protein: CSAEGQGPTYEQYF.

The chain carries TRBV21-1 and TRBJ2-1. TRBV21-1 is a known pseudogene. The CDR3 loop spans 10 amino acids. This chain's CDR3 is CASRKGEQFF. DNA for the CDR3: TGTGCCAGCCGCAAGGGTGAGCAGTTCTTC.

V usage is TRBV11-2 and J usage is TRBJ2-5; D gene unclear. Germline CDR1 is SGHAT and CDR2 is FQNNGV. Between the trimmed V and J ends, which lost 8 bases and 2 bases, there was a span of 6 bases. The CDR3 extends over 11 amino acids. CDR3 DNA: TGTGCCAGCGGCGAACAAGAGACCCAGTACTTC. Protein sequence: CASGEQETQYF.

The chain employs TRBV4-1 and TRBJ2-1; D call uncertain. This CDR3 has 16 amino acids. The V end lost 1 base, the J end lost 8 bases, and 18 bases lay between the germline ends. Germline assignment: CDR1 MGHRA and CDR2 YSYEKL. The CDR3 DNA is TGCGCCAGCAGCCAAGGAGCAAGGTTGTCTTGGGATGAGCAGTTCTTC. Translated, it gives CASSQGARLSWDEQFF.